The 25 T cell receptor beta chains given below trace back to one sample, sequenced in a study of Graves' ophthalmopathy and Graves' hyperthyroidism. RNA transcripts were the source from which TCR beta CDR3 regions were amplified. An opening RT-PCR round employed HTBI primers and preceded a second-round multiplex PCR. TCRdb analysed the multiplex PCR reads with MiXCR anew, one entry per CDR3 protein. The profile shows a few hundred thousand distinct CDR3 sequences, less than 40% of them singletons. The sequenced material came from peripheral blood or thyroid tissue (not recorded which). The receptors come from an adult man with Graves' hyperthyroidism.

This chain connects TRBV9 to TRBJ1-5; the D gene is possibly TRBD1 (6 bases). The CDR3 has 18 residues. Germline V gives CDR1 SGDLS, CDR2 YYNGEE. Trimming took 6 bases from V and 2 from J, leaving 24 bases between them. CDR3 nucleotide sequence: TGTGCCAGCACCTCGGGGGGGGCTTGTGAATCCCGCAATCAGCCCCAGCATTTT. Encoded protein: CASTSGGACESRNQPQHF. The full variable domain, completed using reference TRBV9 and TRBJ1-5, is DSGVTQTPKHLITATGQRVTLRCSPRSGDLSVYWYQQSLDQGLQFLIQYYNGEERAKGNILERFSAQQFPDLHSELNLSSLELGDSALYFCASTSGGACESRNQPQHFGDGTRLSIL.

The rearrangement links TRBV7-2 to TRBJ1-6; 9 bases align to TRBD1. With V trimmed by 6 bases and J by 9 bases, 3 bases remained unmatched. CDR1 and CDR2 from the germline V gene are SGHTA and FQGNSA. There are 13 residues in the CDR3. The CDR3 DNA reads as TGTGCCAGCAGGTGGGACAGGGCTTCACCCCTCCACTTT. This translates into CASRWDRASPLHF. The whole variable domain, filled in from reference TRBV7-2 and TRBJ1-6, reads GAGVSQSPSNKVTEKGKDVELRCDPISGHTALYWYRQSLGQGLEFLIYFQGNSAPDKSGLPSDRFSAERTGGSVSTLTIQRTQQEDSAVYLCASRWDRASPLHFGNGTRLTVT.

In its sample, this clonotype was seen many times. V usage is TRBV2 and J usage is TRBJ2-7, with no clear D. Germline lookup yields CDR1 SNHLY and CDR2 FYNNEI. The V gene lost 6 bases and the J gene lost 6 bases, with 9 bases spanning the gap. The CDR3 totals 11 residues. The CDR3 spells CASRSVGEQYF. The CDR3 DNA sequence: TGTGCCAGCAGATCGGTTGGCGAGCAGTACTTC.

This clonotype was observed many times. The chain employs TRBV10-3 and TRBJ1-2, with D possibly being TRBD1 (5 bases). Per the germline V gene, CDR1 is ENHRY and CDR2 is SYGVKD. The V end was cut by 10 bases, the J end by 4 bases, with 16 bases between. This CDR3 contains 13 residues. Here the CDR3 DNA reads TGTGCCACCCCAGGGTTGGGGACCTATGGCTACACCTTC. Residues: CATPGLGTYGYTF.

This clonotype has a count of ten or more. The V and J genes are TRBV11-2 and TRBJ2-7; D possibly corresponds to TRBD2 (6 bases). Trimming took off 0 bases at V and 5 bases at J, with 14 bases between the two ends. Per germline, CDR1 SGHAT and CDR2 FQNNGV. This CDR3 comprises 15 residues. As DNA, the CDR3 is TGTGCCAGCAGCTTAGAGGCAGGGAGGACTAACGAGCAGTACTTC. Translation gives CASSLEAGRTNEQYF.

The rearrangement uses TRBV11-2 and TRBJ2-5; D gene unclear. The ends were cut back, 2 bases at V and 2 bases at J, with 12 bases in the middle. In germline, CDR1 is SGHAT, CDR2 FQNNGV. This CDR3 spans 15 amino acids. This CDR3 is CASSLRGGLQETQYF. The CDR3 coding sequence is TGTGCCAGCAGCTTACGCGGCGGATTACAAGAGACCCAGTACTTC.

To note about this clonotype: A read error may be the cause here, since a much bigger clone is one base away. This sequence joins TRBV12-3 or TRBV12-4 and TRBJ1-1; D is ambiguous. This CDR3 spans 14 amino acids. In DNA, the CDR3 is TGTACCAGCAGTTTTGCGGTTGAGGGCACTGAAGCTTTCTTT. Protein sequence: CTSSFAVEGTEAFF.

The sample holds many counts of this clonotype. The CDR3 DNA follows: TGTGCCAGCCGCAAACAGGGGGAAGCTTTCTTT. Residues: CASRKQGEAFF. The chain uses TRBV2 and TRBJ1-1, with TRBD1 matching over 7 bases. The germline V gene has CDR1 SNHLY and CDR2 FYNNEI. With V trimmed by 8 bases and J by 8 bases, 5 bases remained unmatched. The CDR3 is 11 residues long. Using reference TRBV2 and TRBJ1-1 for the parts outside the CDR3, the full variable domain is EPEVTQTPSHQVTQMGQEVILRCVPISNHLYFYWYRQILGQKVEFLVSFYNNEISEKSEIFDDQFSVERPDGSNFTLKIRSTKLEDSAMYFCASRKQGEAFFGQGTRLTVV.

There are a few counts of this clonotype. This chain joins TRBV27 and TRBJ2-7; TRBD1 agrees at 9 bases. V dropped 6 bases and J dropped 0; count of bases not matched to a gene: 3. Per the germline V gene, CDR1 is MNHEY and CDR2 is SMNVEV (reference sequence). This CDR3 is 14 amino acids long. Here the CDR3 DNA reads TGTGCCAGCAGGTTGACAGGGGGCTCCTACGAGCAGTACTTC. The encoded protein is CASRLTGGSYEQYF.

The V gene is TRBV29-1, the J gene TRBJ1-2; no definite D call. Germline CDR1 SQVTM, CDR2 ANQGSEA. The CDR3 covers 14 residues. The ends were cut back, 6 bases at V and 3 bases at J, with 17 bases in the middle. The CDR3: CSVAFERRDYGYTF. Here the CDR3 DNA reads TGCAGCGTGGCCTTTGAGAGGCGGGACTATGGCTACACCTTC.

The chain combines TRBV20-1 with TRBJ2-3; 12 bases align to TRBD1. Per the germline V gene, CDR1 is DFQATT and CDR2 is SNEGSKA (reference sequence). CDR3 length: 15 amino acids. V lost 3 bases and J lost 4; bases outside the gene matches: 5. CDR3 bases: TGCAGTGCTAGCGACGGGACAGGGGGCCCAGATACGCAGTATTTT. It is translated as CSASDGTGGPDTQYF.

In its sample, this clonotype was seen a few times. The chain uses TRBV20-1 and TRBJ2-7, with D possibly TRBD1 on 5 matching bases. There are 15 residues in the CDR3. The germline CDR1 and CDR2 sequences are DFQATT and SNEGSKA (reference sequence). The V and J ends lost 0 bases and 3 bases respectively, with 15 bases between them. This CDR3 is CSARDRQGTFYEQYF. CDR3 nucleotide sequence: TGCAGTGCTAGAGATCGGCAGGGTACATTCTACGAGCAGTACTTC.

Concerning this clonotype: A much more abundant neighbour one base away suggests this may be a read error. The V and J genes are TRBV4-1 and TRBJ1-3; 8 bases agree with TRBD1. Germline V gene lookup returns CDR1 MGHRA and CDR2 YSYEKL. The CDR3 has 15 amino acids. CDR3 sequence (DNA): TGCGCCAGCAACCAAAGGACAGGGTCTGGTAACACCATATATTTT. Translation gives CASNQRTGSGNTIYF.

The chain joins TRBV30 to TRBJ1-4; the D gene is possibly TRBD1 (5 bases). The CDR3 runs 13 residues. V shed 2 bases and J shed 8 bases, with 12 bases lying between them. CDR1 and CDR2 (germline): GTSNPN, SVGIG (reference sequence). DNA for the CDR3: TGTGCCTGGAGTCAGGGCGGAGGGGAAAAACTGTTTTTT. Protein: CAWSQGGGEKLFF. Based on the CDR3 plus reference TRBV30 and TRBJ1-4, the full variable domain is SQTIHQWPATLVQPVGSPLSLECTVEGTSNPNLYWYRQAAGRGLQLLFYSVGIGQISSEVPQNLSASRPQDRQFILSSKKLLLSDSGFYLCAWSQGGGEKLFFGSGTQLSVL.

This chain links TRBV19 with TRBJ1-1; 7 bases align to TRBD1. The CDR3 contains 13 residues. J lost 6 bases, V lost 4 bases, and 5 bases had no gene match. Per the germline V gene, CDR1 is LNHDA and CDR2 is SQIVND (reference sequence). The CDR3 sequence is CASSRQGYAEAFF. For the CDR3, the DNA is TGTGCCAGTAGTAGACAGGGCTATGCTGAAGCTTTCTTT.

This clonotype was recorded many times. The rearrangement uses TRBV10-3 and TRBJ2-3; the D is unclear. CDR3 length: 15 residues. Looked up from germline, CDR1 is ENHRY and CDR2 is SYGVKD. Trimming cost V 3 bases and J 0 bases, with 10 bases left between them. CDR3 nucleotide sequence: TGTGCCATCAGTGACCCGACGACAAGCACAGATACGCAGTATTTT. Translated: CAISDPTTSTDTQYF.

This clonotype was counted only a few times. The CDR3 coding sequence is TGTGCCAGCAGCCAAGAACAGGGGGCCGGTTCTGGCTACACCTTC. Translation gives CASSQEQGAGSGYTF. V usage is TRBV3-1 and J usage is TRBJ1-2; 9 nucleotides line up with TRBD1. Per the germline V gene, CDR1 is LGHDT and CDR2 is YNNKEL (reference sequence). V trimming: 0 bases; J trimming: 7 bases; junction bases outside the gene matches: 6. The CDR3 has 15 amino acids.

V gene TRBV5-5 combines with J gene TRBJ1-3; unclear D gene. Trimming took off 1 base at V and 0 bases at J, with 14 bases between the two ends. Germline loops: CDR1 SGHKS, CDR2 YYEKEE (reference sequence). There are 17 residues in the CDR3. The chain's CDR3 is CASSLLALASSGNTIYF. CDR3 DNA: TGTGCCAGCAGCTTGTTGGCACTGGCTTCCTCTGGAAACACCATATATTTT.

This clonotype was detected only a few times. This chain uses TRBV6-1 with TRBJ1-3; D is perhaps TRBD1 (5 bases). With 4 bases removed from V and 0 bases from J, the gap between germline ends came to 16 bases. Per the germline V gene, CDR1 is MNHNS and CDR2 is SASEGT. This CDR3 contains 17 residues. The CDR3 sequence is CASSANRWGLSGNTIYF. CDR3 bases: TGTGCCAGCAGTGCGAACAGGTGGGGCCTCTCTGGAAACACCATATATTTT.

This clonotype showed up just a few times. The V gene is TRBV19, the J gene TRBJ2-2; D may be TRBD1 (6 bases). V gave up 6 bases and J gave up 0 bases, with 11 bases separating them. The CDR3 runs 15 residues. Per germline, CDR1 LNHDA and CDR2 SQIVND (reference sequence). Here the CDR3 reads CASRPGHSNTGELFF. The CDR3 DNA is TGTGCCAGTAGACCGGGACACTCGAACACCGGGGAGCTGTTTTTT.

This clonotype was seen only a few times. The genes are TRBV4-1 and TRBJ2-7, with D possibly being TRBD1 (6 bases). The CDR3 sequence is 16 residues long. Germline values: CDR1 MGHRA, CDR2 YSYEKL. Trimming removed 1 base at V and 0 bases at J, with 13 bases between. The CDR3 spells CASSQVLTGSSYEQYF. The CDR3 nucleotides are TGCGCCAGCAGCCAAGTTCTAACAGGGAGCTCCTACGAGCAGTACTTC.

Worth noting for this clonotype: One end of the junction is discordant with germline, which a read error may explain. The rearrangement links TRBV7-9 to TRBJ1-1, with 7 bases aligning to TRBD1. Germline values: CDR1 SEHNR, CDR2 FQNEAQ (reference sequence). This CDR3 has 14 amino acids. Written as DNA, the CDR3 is TGTGTCAGCAGCCTTGTACAGGGGATCACTGAAGCTTTCTTT. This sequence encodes CVSSLVQGITEAFF.

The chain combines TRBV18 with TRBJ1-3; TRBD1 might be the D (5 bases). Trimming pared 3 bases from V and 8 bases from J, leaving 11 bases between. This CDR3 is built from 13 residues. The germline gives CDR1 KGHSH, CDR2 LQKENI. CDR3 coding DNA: TGTGCCAGCTCACCGGCCCAGGGCTACACCATATATTTT. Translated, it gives CASSPAQGYTIYF.

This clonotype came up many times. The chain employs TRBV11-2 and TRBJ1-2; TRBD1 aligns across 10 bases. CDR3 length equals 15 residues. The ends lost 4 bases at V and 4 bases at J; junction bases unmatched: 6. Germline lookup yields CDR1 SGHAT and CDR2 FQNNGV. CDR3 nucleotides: TGTGCCAGCAGCTCAGACAGGGGGCGGGTCTATGGCTACACCTTC. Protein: CASSSDRGRVYGYTF.

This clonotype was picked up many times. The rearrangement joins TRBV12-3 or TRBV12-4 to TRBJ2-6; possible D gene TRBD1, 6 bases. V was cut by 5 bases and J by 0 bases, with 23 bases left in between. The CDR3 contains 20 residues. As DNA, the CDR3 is TGTGCCAGCAGTCTTACCCATCTCCGGGACAAACCCTCTGGGGCCAACGTCCTGACTTTC. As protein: CASSLTHLRDKPSGANVLTF.